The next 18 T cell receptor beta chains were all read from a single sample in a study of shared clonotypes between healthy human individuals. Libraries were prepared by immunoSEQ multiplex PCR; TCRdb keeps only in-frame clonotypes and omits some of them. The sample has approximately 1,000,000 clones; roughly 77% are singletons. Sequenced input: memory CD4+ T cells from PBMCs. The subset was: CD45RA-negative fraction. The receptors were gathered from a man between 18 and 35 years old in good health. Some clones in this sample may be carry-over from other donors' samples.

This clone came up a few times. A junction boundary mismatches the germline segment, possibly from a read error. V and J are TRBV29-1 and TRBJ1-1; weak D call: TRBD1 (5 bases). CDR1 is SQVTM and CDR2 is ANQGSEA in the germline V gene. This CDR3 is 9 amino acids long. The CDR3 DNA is TGCAGCGTTGGGGGACCGCACGGCTTT. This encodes CSVGGPHGF.

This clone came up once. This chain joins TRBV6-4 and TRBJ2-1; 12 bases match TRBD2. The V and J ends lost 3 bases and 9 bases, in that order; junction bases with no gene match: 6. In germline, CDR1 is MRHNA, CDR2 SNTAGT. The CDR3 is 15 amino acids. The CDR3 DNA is TGTGCCAGCAGTGATCGGACTAGCGGGAAGGCTGAGCAGTTCTTC. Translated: CASSDRTSGKAEQFF.

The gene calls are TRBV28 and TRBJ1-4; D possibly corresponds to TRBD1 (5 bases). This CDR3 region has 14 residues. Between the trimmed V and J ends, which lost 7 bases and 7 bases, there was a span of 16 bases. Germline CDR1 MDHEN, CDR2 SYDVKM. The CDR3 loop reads CASTGGPYGEKLFF. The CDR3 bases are TGTGCCAGCACGGGGGGACCCTACGGTGAAAAACTGTTTTTT.

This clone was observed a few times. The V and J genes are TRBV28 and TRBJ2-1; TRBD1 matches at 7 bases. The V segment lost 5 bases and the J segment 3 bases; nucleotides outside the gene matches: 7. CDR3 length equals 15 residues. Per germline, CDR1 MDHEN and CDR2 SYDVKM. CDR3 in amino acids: CASSVLGQNYNEQFF. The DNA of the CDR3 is TGTGCCAGCAGTGTCTTGGGACAGAACTACAATGAGCAGTTCTTC.

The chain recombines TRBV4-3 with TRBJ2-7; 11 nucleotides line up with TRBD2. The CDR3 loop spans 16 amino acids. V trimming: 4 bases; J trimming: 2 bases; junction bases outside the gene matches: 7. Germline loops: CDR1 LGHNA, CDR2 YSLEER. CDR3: CASSRTTSGGAYEQYF. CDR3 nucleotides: TGCGCCAGCAGCCGCACCACTAGCGGGGGTGCCTACGAGCAGTACTTC.

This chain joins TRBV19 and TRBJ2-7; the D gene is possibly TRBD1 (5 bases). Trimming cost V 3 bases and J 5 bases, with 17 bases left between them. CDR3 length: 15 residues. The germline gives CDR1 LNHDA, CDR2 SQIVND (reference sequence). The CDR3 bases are TGTGCCAGTAGTATCGGTCAGGGAAACACGGACGAGCAGTACTTC. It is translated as CASSIGQGNTDEQYF.

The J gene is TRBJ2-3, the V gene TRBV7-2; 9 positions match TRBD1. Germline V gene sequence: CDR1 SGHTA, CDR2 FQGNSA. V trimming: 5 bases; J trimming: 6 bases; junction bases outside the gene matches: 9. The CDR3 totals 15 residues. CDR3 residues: CASSPGTGSTDTQYF. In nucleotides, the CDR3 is TGTGCCAGCAGCCCTGGGACAGGGAGTACGGATACGCAGTATTTT.

The CDR3 loop reads CASSLLGRTGTGANVLTF. The CDR3 coding sequence is TGTGCCAGCAGTTTATTGGGCCGGACAGGGACTGGGGCCAACGTCCTGACTTTC. The V call is TRBV27, the J call TRBJ2-6; TRBD1 matches at 8 bases. Germline CDR1 is MNHEY and CDR2 is SMNVEV (reference sequence). After removal of 1 base from V and 2 bases from J, the junction contained 7 bases not matched to a gene. The CDR3 runs to 18 residues. Drawing the rest from reference TRBV27 and TRBJ2-6, the complete variable domain is EAQVTQNPRYLITVTGKKLTVTCSQNMNHEYMSWYRQDPGLGLRQIYYSMNVEVTDKGDVPEGYKVSRKEKRNFPLILESPSPNQTSLYFCASSLLGRTGTGANVLTFGAGSRLTVL.

The CDR3 is CASSLGTRANVLTF. For the CDR3, the DNA is TGTGCCAGCAGCTTGGGGACTCGGGCCAACGTCCTGACTTTC. The chain couples TRBV7-8 to TRBJ2-6; D possibly corresponds to TRBD2 (6 bases). CDR1 is SGHVS and CDR2 is FQNEAQ in the germline V gene. V was trimmed by 3 bases and J by 5 bases, leaving 8 bases between them. This CDR3 has 14 residues.

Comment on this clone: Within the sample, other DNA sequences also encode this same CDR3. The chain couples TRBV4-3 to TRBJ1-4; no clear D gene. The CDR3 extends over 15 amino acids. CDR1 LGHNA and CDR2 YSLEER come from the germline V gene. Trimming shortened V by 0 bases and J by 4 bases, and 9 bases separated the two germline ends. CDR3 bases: TGCGCCAGCAGCCAAGATAGGGCAGTTAATGAAAAACTGTTTTTT. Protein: CASSQDRAVNEKLFF.

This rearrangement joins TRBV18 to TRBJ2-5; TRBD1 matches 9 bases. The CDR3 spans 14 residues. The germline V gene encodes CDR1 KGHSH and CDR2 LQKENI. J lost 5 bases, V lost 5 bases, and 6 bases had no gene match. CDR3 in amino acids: CASSSGQGQETQYF. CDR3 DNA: TGTGCCAGCTCATCGGGACAGGGCCAGGAGACCCAGTACTTC.

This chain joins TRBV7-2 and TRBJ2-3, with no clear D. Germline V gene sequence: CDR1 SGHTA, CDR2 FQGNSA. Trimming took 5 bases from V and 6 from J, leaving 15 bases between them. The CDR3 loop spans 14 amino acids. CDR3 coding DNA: TGTGCCAGCAGCCCGAACCTAATGGACGATACGCAGTATTTT. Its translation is CASSPNLMDDTQYF.

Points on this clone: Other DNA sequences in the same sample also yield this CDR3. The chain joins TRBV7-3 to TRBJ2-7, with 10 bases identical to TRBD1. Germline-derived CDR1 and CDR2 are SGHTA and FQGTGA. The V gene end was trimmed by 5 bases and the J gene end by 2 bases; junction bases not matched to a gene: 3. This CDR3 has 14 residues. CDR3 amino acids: CASSPGQGAYEQYF. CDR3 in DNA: TGTGCCAGCAGCCCTGGACAGGGGGCCTACGAGCAGTACTTC.

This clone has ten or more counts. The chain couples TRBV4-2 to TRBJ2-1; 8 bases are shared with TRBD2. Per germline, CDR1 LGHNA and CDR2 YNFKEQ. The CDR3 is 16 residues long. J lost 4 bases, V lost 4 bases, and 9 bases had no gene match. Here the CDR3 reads CASSLRTSQEYNEQFF. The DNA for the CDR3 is TGTGCCAGCAGCCTCCGGACTAGCCAGGAATACAATGAGCAGTTCTTC.

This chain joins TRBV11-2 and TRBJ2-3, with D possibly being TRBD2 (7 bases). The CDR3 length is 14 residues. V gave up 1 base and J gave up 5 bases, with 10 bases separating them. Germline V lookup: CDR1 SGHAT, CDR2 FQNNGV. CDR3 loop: CASSLVRGGDTQYF. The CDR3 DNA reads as TGTGCCAGCAGCTTAGTTAGGGGGGGAGATACGCAGTATTTT.

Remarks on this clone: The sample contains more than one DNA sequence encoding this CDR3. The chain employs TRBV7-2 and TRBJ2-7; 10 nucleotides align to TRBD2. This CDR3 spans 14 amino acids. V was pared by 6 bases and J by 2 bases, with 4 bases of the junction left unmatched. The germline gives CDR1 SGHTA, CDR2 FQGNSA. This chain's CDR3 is CASSPGLAAYEQYF. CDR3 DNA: TGTGCCAGCAGTCCCGGACTAGCGGCCTACGAGCAGTACTTC.

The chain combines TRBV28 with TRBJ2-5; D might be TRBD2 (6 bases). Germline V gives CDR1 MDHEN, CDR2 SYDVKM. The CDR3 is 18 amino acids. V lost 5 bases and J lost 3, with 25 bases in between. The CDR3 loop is CASSPRLGRAEREETQYF. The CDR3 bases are TGTGCCAGCAGTCCCCGACTAGGCAGGGCGGAGAGGGAAGAGACCCAGTACTTC.

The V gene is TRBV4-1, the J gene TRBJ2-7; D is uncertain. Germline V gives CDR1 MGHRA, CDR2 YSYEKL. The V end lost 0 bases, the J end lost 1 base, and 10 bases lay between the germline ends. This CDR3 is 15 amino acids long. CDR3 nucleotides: TGCGCCAGCAGCCAAGATCCAGTTCAATCCTACGAGCAGTACTTC. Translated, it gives CASSQDPVQSYEQYF.